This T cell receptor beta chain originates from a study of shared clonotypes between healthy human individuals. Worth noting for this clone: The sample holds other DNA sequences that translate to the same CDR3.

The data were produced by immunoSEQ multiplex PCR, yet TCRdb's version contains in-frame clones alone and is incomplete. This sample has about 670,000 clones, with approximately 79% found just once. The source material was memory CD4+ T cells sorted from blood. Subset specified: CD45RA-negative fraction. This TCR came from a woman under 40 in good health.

The CDR3 bases are TGTGCCAGCAGCTTATGGACAGGGGGCACTGAAGCTTTCTTT. Protein sequence: CASSLWTGGTEAFF. This chain connects TRBV7-9 to TRBJ1-1; 10 bases agree with TRBD1. The CDR3 sequence is 14 residues long. Trimming took 2 bases from V and 4 from J; bases not matched to a gene: 1. CDR1 and CDR2 from the germline V gene are SEHNR and FQNEAQ (reference sequence).